This entry features one TCR beta chain sequence. Its antigen is not identified. The data were obtained in a study of cytomegalovirus exposure and HLA in healthy donors. As for the study in general: Unique TCRs from HLA-typed donors, some 85 million of them, were held in an early data release.

The V and J ends lost 1 base and 3 bases, in that order; junction bases with no gene match: 4. Germline assignment: CDR1 LNHNV and CDR2 YYDKDF (reference sequence). CDR3 length: 15 residues. This PCR relied on a set of 60 Vbeta primers and 13 Jbeta primers. Produced via immunoSEQ multiplex PCR; TCRdb's table is partial and in-frame only. The top ten clones hold approximately 10% of a sample with 130,000 to 150,000 clones, more than 60% of them seen once. Study observations and caveats: Later analysis suggested most CMV-associated TCR beta chains were HLA-restricted. In a later analysis, TCR association rates varied by HLA locus: DRB1 most, HLA-C fewest.

The material sequenced was PBMCs. The receptor was derived from a woman in her 50s in good health and CMV-seropositive. The gene calls are TRBV15 and TRBJ2-7; 9 bases map to TRBD1. CDR3 amino acids: CATSRGGTGYYEQYF. The CDR3 region has the DNA TGTGCCACCAGCAGAGGAGGGACAGGGTACTACGAGCAGTACTTC.